One and the same sample provided the 10 T cell receptor beta chains below, sequenced in a study of beta chain features in type 1 diabetes. Notes on the study in general: All four CD4+ subsets of Type 1 diabetes patients contained TCRB CDR3s that were moderately but significantly shorter.

Every bit of the isolated RNA underwent reverse transcription, so sequencing read expressed TCRB transcripts. TCRdb's copy holds only in-frame clones and misses some; the assay was immunoSEQ multiplex PCR. Here the sample spans about 660,000 clones, more than 12% being singletons. Their cognate antigens are unknown. The sequenced sample was naive CD4+ T cells from blood. The source is a man between 18 and 29 years old with type 1 diabetes.

This clone has a handful of counts. The chain combines TRBV7-2 with TRBJ2-1; 10 nucleotides agree with TRBD2. Germline lookup yields CDR1 SGHTA and CDR2 FQGNSA. The V and J ends lost 3 bases and 7 bases, in that order; junction bases with no gene match: 3. This CDR3 is built from 14 residues. The CDR3: CASSFSSGSNEQFF. DNA of the CDR3: TGTGCCAGCAGCTTTTCTAGCGGGAGTAATGAGCAGTTCTTC.

This sequence joins TRBV2 and TRBJ2-1, with 9 bases that match TRBD2. There are 14 residues in the CDR3. With 6 bases clipped from V and 8 bases from J, the junction kept 8 bases outside the gene matches. Germline V lookup: CDR1 SNHLY, CDR2 FYNNEI. This CDR3 is CASRLLAGIDEQFF. The CDR3, as DNA: TGTGCCAGCAGGCTGCTAGCGGGAATCGATGAGCAGTTCTTC.

This clone came up a few times. The CDR3, as DNA: TGTGCCAGCAGCAAGGGACTAGCGGGGCATGAGCAGTTCTTC. As protein: CASSKGLAGHEQFF. The rearrangement links TRBV7-3 to TRBJ2-1; 13 bases agree with TRBD2. This CDR3 has 14 amino acids. The J segment lost 8 bases and the V segment lost 5 bases, leaving 3 bases of the junction unmatched. Germline V gene lookup returns CDR1 SGHTA and CDR2 FQGTGA.

The chain employs TRBV29-1 and TRBJ2-5, with D tentatively TRBD2 (6 bases). V was shortened by 4 bases and J by 5 bases, with 14 bases between the two germline ends. The CDR3 consists of 13 residues. Germline V gene sequence: CDR1 SQVTM, CDR2 ANQGSEA. This CDR3 reads CSVVTLRGETQYF. The CDR3 DNA reads TGCAGCGTTGTAACCCTACGGGGGGAGACCCAGTACTTC.

This rearrangement joins TRBV23-1 to TRBJ1-3; D remains unclear. TRBV23-1 is labeled an ORF, and its function is uncertain. Trimming removed 8 bases from V and 4 bases from J, with 6 bases in between. This CDR3 contains 11 residues. The CDR3 coding sequence is TGCGCCAGCGACGGGGGAAACACCATATATTTT. It translates to CASDGGNTIYF.

The chain has TRBV7-3 and TRBJ1-1; possible D gene TRBD1, 5 bases. The CDR3 is 15 residues long. Germline V gene lookup returns CDR1 SGHTA and CDR2 FQGTGA. V was shortened by 3 bases and J by 0 bases, with 11 bases between the two germline ends. The CDR3 DNA sequence: TGTGCCAGCAGCTTTTCGGGGGTTATGAACACTGAAGCTTTCTTT. Translated: CASSFSGVMNTEAFF.

This clone came up a few times. The chain recombines TRBV28 with TRBJ2-7; 10 bases are shared with TRBD2. J lost 2 bases, V lost 6 bases, and 10 bases had no gene match. CDR3 length equals 16 residues. Germline-derived CDR1 and CDR2 are MDHEN and SYDVKM. The CDR3 loop is CASSPLLAGGTYEQYF. The CDR3 nucleotides are TGTGCCAGCAGCCCCTTATTAGCGGGAGGCACCTACGAGCAGTACTTC.

The J gene is TRBJ2-7, the V gene TRBV18, with 7 nucleotides matching TRBD2. V shed 8 bases, J shed 9 bases, and the junction held 13 bases outside the gene matches. CDR1 is KGHSH and CDR2 is LQKENI in the germline V gene. This CDR3 has 13 residues. CDR3 sequence: CASLPSGERGQYF. DNA of the CDR3: TGTGCCAGCCTCCCCAGCGGGGAGAGGGGGCAGTACTTC.

A few counts support this clone. This chain connects TRBV7-9 to TRBJ2-7; perhaps TRBD2 as D (5 bases). V was pared by 1 base and J by 5 bases, with 15 bases between. The CDR3 sequence is 15 residues long. The germline CDR1 and CDR2 sequences are SEHNR and FQNEAQ (reference sequence). The CDR3 here is CASSLVRGKPDEQYF. The CDR3, as DNA: TGTGCCAGCAGCTTAGTTCGAGGGAAACCGGACGAGCAGTACTTC.

The J gene is TRBJ1-2, the V gene TRBV19; D is unclear. The V gene's germline CDR1 is LNHDA and CDR2 SQIVND (reference sequence). The CDR3 runs 12 residues. Trimming removed 9 bases at V and 2 bases at J, with 10 bases between. This CDR3 reads CASRNENYGYTF. For the CDR3, the DNA is TGTGCCAGCCGAAACGAAAACTATGGCTACACCTTC.